This T cell receptor (beta chain) was sequenced in a study of cytomegalovirus exposure and HLA in healthy donors. Germline V lookup: CDR1 SEHNR, CDR2 FQNEAQ (reference sequence). V shed 5 bases, J shed 7 bases, and the junction held 7 bases outside the gene matches. The CDR3 has 14 residues. PCR amplification relied on 60 Vbeta primers (plus 13 Jbeta primers). TCRdb keeps only in-frame clones here, not all; method: immunoSEQ multiplex PCR. This table holds approximately 100,000 clones, around three quarters found once. Specimen: PBMCs. The sequence derives from a human donor in good health. The chain has TRBV7-9 and TRBJ1-4; 7 bases fit TRBD1. The CDR3 coding sequence is TGTGCCAGCAGCCCGGACAGGATCGGTGAAAAACTGTTTTTT. Its protein product is CASSPDRIGEKLFF.